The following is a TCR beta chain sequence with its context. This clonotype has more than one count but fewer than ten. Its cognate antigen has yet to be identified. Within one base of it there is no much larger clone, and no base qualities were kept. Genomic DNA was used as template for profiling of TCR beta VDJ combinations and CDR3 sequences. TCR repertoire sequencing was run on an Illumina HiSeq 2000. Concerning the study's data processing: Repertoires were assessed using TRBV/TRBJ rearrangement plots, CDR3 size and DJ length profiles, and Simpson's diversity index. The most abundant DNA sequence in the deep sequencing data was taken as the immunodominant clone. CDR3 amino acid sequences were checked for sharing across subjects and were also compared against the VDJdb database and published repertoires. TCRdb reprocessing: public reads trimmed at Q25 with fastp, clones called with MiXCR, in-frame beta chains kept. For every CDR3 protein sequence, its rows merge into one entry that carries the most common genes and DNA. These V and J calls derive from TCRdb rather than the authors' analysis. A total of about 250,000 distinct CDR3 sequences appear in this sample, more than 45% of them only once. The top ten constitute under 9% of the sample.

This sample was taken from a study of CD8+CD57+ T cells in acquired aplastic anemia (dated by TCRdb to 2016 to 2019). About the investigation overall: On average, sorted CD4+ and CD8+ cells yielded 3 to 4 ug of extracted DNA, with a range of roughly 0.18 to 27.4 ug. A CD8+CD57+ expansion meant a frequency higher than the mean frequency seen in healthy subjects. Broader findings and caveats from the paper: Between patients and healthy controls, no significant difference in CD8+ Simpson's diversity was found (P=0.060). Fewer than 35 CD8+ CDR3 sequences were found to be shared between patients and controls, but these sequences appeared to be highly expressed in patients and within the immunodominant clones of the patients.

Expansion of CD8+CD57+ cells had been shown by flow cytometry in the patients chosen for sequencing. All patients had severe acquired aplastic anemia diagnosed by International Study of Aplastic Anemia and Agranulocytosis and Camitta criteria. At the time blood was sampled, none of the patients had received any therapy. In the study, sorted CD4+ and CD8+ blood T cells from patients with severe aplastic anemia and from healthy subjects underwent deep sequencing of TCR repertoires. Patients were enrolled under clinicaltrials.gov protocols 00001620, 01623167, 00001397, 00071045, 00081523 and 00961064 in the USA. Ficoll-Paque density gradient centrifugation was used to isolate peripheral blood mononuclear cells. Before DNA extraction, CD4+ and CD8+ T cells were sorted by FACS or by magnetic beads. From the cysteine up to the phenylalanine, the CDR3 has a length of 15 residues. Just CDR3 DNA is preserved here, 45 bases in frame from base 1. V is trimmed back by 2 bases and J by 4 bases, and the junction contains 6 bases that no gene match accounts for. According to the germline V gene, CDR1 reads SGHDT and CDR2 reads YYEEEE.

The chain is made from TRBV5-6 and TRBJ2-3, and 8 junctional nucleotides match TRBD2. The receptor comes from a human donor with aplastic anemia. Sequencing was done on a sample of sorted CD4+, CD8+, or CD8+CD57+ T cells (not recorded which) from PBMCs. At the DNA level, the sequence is TGTGCCAGCAGCTTTGCGTCGGGGGGGCCAGATACGCAGTATTTT. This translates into CASSFASGGPDTQYF.